The clone carrying this T cell receptor (beta chain) has more than one count but fewer than ten. The target antigen is unknown. TRB was amplified from approximately 250-500 ng of blood genomic DNA. Multiplex PCR with BIOMED2 TRB-A/B primer pools amplified TRB rearrangements. TCRdb reprocessed the multiplex PCR reads via MiXCR and lists one record per CDR3 protein. The sample includes under 7,000 distinct CDR3 sequences, 25% to 30% of them seen just once. The V segment lost 3 bases and the J segment 6 bases; nucleotides outside the gene matches: 10. This CDR3 has 17 amino acids. Germline V CDR1 and CDR2: MNHEY, SMNVEV (reference sequence). The record originates from a study of T and B cells in COVID-19 patients. Findings and caveats of the study: The recovered cohort had 2,000 or so exclusive TCR clusters, including a few dozen low generation probability clusters. Blood from mildly ill patients while symptomatic, and early samples from severe cases, were scarce.

The sample consisted of blood. The clonotype comes from a human donor with active COVID-19. The chain couples TRBV27 to TRBJ2-3, with 12 bases fitting TRBD1. The DNA of the CDR3 is TGTGCCAGCAGTTTCTATCCGGGACAGGGGGCGAAGGATACGCAGTATTTT. It yields the protein CASSFYPGQGAKDTQYF.